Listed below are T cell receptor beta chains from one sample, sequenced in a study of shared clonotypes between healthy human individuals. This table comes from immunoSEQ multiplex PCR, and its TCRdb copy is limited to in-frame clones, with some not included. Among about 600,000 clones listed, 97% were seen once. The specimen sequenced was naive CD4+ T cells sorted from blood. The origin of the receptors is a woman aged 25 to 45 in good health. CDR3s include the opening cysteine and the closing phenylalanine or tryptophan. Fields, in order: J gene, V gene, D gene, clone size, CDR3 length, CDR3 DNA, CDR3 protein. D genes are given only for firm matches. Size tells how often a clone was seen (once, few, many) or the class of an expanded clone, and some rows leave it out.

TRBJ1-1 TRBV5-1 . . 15 TGCGCCAGCAGCTGGCAGGGGATCCGGGAAACTGAAGCTTTCTTT CASSWQGIRETEAFF
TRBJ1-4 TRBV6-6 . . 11 TGTGCCAGCAGTACTCAGGGGCAACTGTTTTTT CASSTQGQLFF
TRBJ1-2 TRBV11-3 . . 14 TGTGCCAGCAGCTTGGACTCAAAAGGGATCGGCTACACCTTC CASSLDSKGIGYTF
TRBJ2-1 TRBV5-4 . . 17 TGTGCCAGCAGCTTGGACTACTCGGGAAGCTCCTACAATGAGCAGTTCTTC CASSLDYSGSSYNEQFF
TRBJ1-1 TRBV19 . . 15 TGTGCCAGTAGTACGGCAACTACCCACGACACTGAAGCTTTCTTT CASSTATTHDTEAFF
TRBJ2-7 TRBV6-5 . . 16 TGTGCCAGCAGTTACTCGAGGCCAGGGCGGGGCTACGAGCAGTACTTC CASSYSRPGRGYEQYF
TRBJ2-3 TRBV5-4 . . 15 TGTGCCAGCAGCTTGTTTTTGGGGACGGCAGATACGCAGTATTTT CASSLFLGTADTQYF
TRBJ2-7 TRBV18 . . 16 TGTGCCAGCTCAACCCAGACCGACCCTGGCTCCTACGAGCAGTACTTC CASSTQTDPGSYEQYF
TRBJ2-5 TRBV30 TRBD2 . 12 TGTGCCTGGACTAGCGGCCAAGAGACCCAGTACTTC CAWTSGQETQYF
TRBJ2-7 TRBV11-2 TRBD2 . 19 TGTGCCAGCAACCTAGGGCCCGGGCTAGCGGGAGGGCTCGGGAGCGAGCAGTACTTC CASNLGPGLAGGLGSEQYF
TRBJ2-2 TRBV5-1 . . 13 TGCGCCAGCAGCTCTGAGGGGTCCGGGGAGCTGTTTTTT CASSSEGSGELFF
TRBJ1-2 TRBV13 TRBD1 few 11 TGTGCCAGCAGCCCGACAGGGATCTACACCTTC CASSPTGIYTF
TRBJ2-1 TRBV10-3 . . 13 TGTGCCATCAGTGAGTCTTCCGGAATTGAGCAGTTCTTC CAISESSGIEQFF
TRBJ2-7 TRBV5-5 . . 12 TGTGCCAGCAGCCGTGGGGGAGACGAGCAGTACTTC CASSRGGDEQYF
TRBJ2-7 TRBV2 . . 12 TGTGCCAGCAGCGGGCAAAACTACGAGCAGTACTTC CASSGQNYEQYF
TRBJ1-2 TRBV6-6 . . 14 TGTGCCAGCAGCTCCCCGCAGAAGGACTATGGCTACACCTTC CASSSPQKDYGYTF
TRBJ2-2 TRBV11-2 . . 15 TGTGCCAGCAGCTTAGATCGCCAGGCAACCGGGGAGCTGTTTTTT CASSLDRQATGELFF
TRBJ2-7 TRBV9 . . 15 TGTGCCAGCAGCGTAGCTTCCTCGGGTTCCTACGAGCAGTACTTC CASSVASSGSYEQYF
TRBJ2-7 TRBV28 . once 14 TGTGCCAGCAGTTTATTAGGACAGTCCTACGAGCAGTACTTC CASSLLGQSYEQYF
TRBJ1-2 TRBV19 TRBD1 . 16 TGTGCCAGTAGTCAAAGAGTATCGACAGGGAACTATGGCTACACCTTC CASSQRVSTGNYGYTF
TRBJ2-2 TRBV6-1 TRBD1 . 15 TGTGCCGGGGGCCCCGGGACAGGGGACACCGGGGAGCTGTTTTTT CAGGPGTGDTGELFF
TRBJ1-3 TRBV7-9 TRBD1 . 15 TGTGCCAGCAGCTTACAGGGGGTGGCTGGAAACACCATATATTTT CASSLQGVAGNTIYF